Reported below is one T cell receptor (beta chain). Its specificity is not known. This entry belongs to a study of T cell responses to AZD1222 COVID-19 vaccine. Study-wide background: Pooling of second doses given at about 4 or about 12 weeks was done.

Study-wide results and limits: After the peak T cell response, and only then, were repertoires sampled. White British ancestry dominated among donors, who included more females, and clonal diversity was possibly underestimated.

Sequencing was performed with immunoSEQ multiplex PCR; in TCRdb, only in-frame clones are kept and a portion is missing. The sample records fewer than 150,000 clones, approximately 80% being singletons. The length of the CDR3 is 12 residues. The germline V gene has CDR1 MDHEN and CDR2 SYDVKM. Trimming took off 3 bases at V and 0 bases at J, with 3 bases between the two ends. The rearrangement uses TRBV28 and TRBJ2-7; D gene unclear. The receptor comes from an adult in good health. The specimen comprised peripheral blood, sampled on day 0 of AZD1222 vaccination. CDR3: CASSLYSYEQYF. The CDR3 DNA is TGTGCCAGCAGTTTGTACTCCTACGAGCAGTACTTC.